These 31 T cell receptor beta chains were all obtained from the same sample, sequenced in a study of metastatic and nonmetastatic thyroid tumors. TCRdb recomputed clones from the PCR reads via MiXCR. The data hold almost 8,500 clones, with about 40% observed a single time. Thyroid surgery had not been preceded by any treatment in any patient. Material: tumor tissue. These receptors all come from a male donor with papillary thyroid cancer or a benign thyroid nodule (not recorded which). Some clones in this sample may be carry-over from other donors' samples.

In its sample, this clone was seen a few times. The chain carries TRBV6-1 and TRBJ1-6, with D uncertain. Looked up from germline, CDR1 is MNHNS and CDR2 is SASEGT. Trimming took 6 bases from V and 3 from J, leaving 6 bases between them. This CDR3 is 13 amino acids long. Here the CDR3 DNA reads TGTGCCAGCAGCGATAGCTATAATTCACCCCTCCACTTT. It is translated as CASSDSYNSPLHF.

This clone counts as medium-sized. The chain has TRBV6-1 and TRBJ1-5, with D possibly matching TRBD1 (5 bases). Between the trimmed V and J ends, which lost 3 bases and 4 bases, there was a span of 10 bases. Germline V lookup: CDR1 MNHNS, CDR2 SASEGT. The CDR3 sequence is 14 residues long. CDR3 amino acids: CASSEGTENQPQHF. The CDR3 DNA reads TGTGCCAGCAGTGAGGGGACGGAGAATCAGCCCCAGCATTTT.

The rearrangement joins TRBV6-1 to TRBJ2-2, with 7 bases fitting TRBD2. The germline gives CDR1 MNHNS, CDR2 SASEGT. After removal of 6 bases from V and 6 bases from J, the junction contained 7 bases not matched to a gene. CDR3 size: 14 residues. As DNA, the CDR3 is TGTGCCAGCAGCGCTAGCGGTGGCCCCGGGGAGCTGTTTTTT. Translation gives CASSASGGPGELFF.

This chain links TRBV5-1 with TRBJ2-7; D remains ambiguous. Germline loops: CDR1 SGHRS, CDR2 YFSETQ. The CDR3 has 12 amino acids. The V and J ends lost 2 bases and 4 bases respectively, with 7 bases between them. CDR3 nucleotide sequence: TGCGCCAGCAGCTTAGACCAGTACGAGCAGTACTTC. As protein: CASSLDQYEQYF.

Sample share makes this clone medium-sized. The chain is built from TRBV10-1 and TRBJ2-3; no clear D gene. The CDR3 consists of 15 residues. V lost 0 bases to trimming and J lost 0 bases, with 7 bases between them. Germline V CDR1 and CDR2: WNHNN, SYGVQD (reference sequence). The DNA for the CDR3 is TGCGCCAGCAGTGAGTCGGACCCTAGCACAGATACGCAGTATTTT. As protein: CASSESDPSTDTQYF.

The genes are TRBV6-1 and TRBJ1-1; D is uncertain. CDR3 length: 13 amino acids. CDR1 is MNHNS, CDR2 SASEGT, per germline. V lost 7 bases to trimming and J lost 2 bases, with 11 bases between them. This CDR3 is CASKGPDNTEAFF. The DNA of the CDR3 is TGTGCCAGCAAAGGACCAGATAACACTGAAGCTTTCTTT.

J is TRBJ2-2 and V is TRBV10-1, with 9 bases lining up with TRBD1. Germline CDR1 is WNHNN and CDR2 is SYGVQD (reference sequence). The CDR3 has 14 amino acids. V was pared by 4 bases and J by 3 bases, with 0 bases of the junction left unmatched. The CDR3: CASSGTGDTGELFF. The DNA for the CDR3 is TGCGCCAGCAGTGGGACAGGGGACACCGGGGAGCTGTTTTTT.

V gene TRBV11-3 combines with J gene TRBJ2-2; D perhaps matches TRBD1 (6 bases). CDR3 length: 15 residues. Per germline, CDR1 SGHNT and CDR2 YENEEA. The V end was cut by 3 bases, the J end by 3 bases, with 11 bases between. CDR3 DNA sequence: TGTGCCAGCAGCTTTGACAGGTTCGACACCGGGGAGCTGTTTTTT. It encodes CASSFDRFDTGELFF.

The CDR3 bases are TGTGCCAGCAGTACCGGGACAGGAACGACCGGGGAGCTGTTTTTT. It yields the protein CASSTGTGTTGELFF. The chain employs TRBV6-1 and TRBJ2-2; 8 bases match TRBD1. This CDR3 region has 15 residues. Per the germline V gene, CDR1 is MNHNS and CDR2 is SASEGT. The trim removed 5 bases at V and 5 bases at J, leaving 7 bases unmatched.

With respect to this clone: One end of the junction varies from germline; a read error may be responsible. The J gene is TRBJ2-1, the V gene TRBV5-1; D may be TRBD2 (6 bases). Germline CDR1 SGHRS, CDR2 YFSETQ. The CDR3 runs 13 residues. CDR3 sequence reads: CASSWEVGGEQLF. The CDR3, as DNA: TGCGCCAGCAGCTGGGAGGTTGGTGGTGAGCAGCTCTTC. The entire variable domain, with the rest obtained from reference TRBV5-1 and TRBJ2-1, is as follows: KAGVTQTPRYLIKTRGQQVTLSCSPISGHRSVSWYQQTPGQGLQFLFEYFSETQRNKGNFPGRFSGRQFSNSRSEMNVSTLELGDSALYLCASSWEVGGEQLFGPGTRLTVL.

The chain uses TRBV7-2 and TRBJ2-6; the D gene is possibly TRBD1 (6 bases). This CDR3 spans 14 amino acids. Germline V gives CDR1 SGHTA, CDR2 FQGNSA. Trimming removed 0 bases from V and 7 bases from J, with 7 bases in between. CDR3 sequence: CASSLATGANVLTF. CDR3 DNA: TGTGCCAGCAGCTTAGCGACAGGAGCCAACGTCCTGACTTTC.

The chain combines TRBV11-2 with TRBJ2-1; possibly TRBD1 for D (5 bases). There are 14 residues in the CDR3. The germline gives CDR1 SGHAT, CDR2 FQNNGV. The V end was cut by 1 base, the J end by 12 bases, with 16 bases between. The CDR3 sequence: CASSLGTTTSGQFF. CDR3 nucleotides: TGTGCCAGCAGCTTAGGGACAACAACCAGTGGGCAGTTCTTC.

In its sample, this clone is medium-sized. The chain carries TRBV20-1 and TRBJ2-5, with D possibly being TRBD1 (6 bases). V lost 4 bases, J lost 4 bases, and 10 bases lay in between. CDR3 length: 12 residues. Germline CDR1 and CDR2: DFQATT and SNEGSKA (reference sequence). CDR3 coding DNA: TGCAGTGCTATCCTAGGGGGAGAGACCCAGTACTTC. Its protein is CSAILGGETQYF.

J is TRBJ1-1 and V is TRBV20-1, with D hard to call. Germline values: CDR1 DFQATT, CDR2 SNEGSKA (reference sequence). The CDR3 has 12 amino acids. The germline V and J ends were trimmed by 5 bases and 10 bases, with 17 bases remaining between them. The DNA of the CDR3 is TGCAGTGCTCCGAACCCAACAATCGGAGCTTTCTTT. Translation gives CSAPNPTIGAFF.

This clone was detected a few times. The chain links TRBV29-1 to TRBJ2-7; D unclear. This CDR3 is built from 11 residues. CDR1 is SQVTM and CDR2 is ANQGSEA in the germline V gene. V gave up 2 bases and J gave up 4 bases, with 6 bases separating them. In nucleotides, the CDR3 is TGCAGCGTTGAATCTTTTTACGAGCAGTACTTC. Translation: CSVESFYEQYF.

The chain joins TRBV15 to TRBJ2-7; the match to TRBD1 covers 9 bases. Germline V CDR1 and CDR2: LNHNV, YYDKDF (reference sequence). The CDR3 totals 16 residues. The V gene end was trimmed by 3 bases and the J gene end by 1 base; junction bases not matched to a gene: 7. CDR3 protein: CATSSPGTGTSYEQYF. CDR3 bases: TGTGCCACCAGCAGCCCCGGGACAGGGACGTCCTACGAGCAGTACTTC.

The rearrangement joins TRBV11-1 to TRBJ2-7; 7 bases match TRBD2. The CDR3 sequence is 17 residues long. The V gene's germline CDR1 is SGHAT and CDR2 FQDESV (reference sequence). Trimming cost V 4 bases and J 5 bases; bases outside gene matches: 17. This chain's CDR3 is CASSSPPAGDQLHEQYF. In nucleotides, the CDR3 is TGTGCCAGCAGCTCCCCCCCGGCGGGAGATCAATTGCACGAGCAGTACTTC.

CDR3 in amino acids: CASSQEVASGSYEQYF. The CDR3, as DNA: TGCGCCAGCAGCCAAGAGGTGGCCAGCGGCTCCTACGAGCAGTACTTC. The chain is built from TRBV4-1 and TRBJ2-7, with D tentatively TRBD2 (5 bases). The V gene lost 0 bases and the J gene lost 0 bases, with 12 bases spanning the gap. Germline V gives CDR1 MGHRA, CDR2 YSYEKL. CDR3 size: 16 residues.

Remarks on this clone: Other DNA variants within this sample encode the same CDR3. The genes are TRBV4-1 and TRBJ2-7, with unresolved D. The CDR3 totals 12 residues. Germline V gene lookup returns CDR1 MGHRA and CDR2 YSYEKL. Trimming left V 0 bases short and J 6 bases short, with 6 bases between. In nucleotides, the CDR3 is TGCGCCAGCAGCCAAGATTTCGGCGAGCAGTACTTC. Translated: CASSQDFGEQYF.

The chain has TRBV6-1 and TRBJ1-2; the D gene is possibly TRBD1 (6 bases). The CDR3 covers 14 residues. Germline V gene lookup returns CDR1 MNHNS and CDR2 SASEGT. V gave up 1 base and J gave up 8 bases, with 14 bases separating them. CDR3: CASSEERWGQGYTF. In DNA, the CDR3 is TGTGCCAGCAGTGAAGAGAGGTGGGGGCAGGGCTACACCTTC.

There are a few counts of this clone. V usage is TRBV4-2 and J usage is TRBJ1-3; no clear D. The CDR3 has 11 amino acids. Per germline, CDR1 LGHNA and CDR2 YNFKEQ. Trimming stripped 3 bases from V and 4 bases from J, with 1 base between. The CDR3 loop reads CASSQGNTIYF. The CDR3 DNA reads TGTGCCAGCAGCCAGGGAAACACCATATATTTT.

This chain joins TRBV11-1 and TRBJ2-1; 7 nucleotides agree with TRBD2. CDR1 and CDR2 (germline): SGHAT, FQDESV (reference sequence). Trimming took 7 bases from V and 0 from J; bases not matched to a gene: 9. The CDR3 totals 16 residues. DNA for the CDR3: TGTGCCAGCACCACAGAGCGGGGACGCTCCTACAATGAGCAGTTCTTC. Translating gives CASTTERGRSYNEQFF.

This clone was seen only a few times. The V call is TRBV6-1, the J call TRBJ2-7; 7 bases align to TRBD2. Per the germline V gene, CDR1 is MNHNS and CDR2 is SASEGT. The trim removed 10 bases at V and 0 bases at J, leaving 3 bases unmatched. This CDR3 is built from 12 residues. CDR3 bases: TGTGCCACCACTAGCGCCTCCTACGAGCAGTACTTC. Amino acids: CATTSASYEQYF.

The chain is built from TRBV29-1 and TRBJ1-5; D is perhaps TRBD1 (5 bases). V was trimmed by 6 bases and J by 12 bases, leaving 21 bases between them. The germline V gene encodes CDR1 SQVTM and CDR2 ANQGSEA. CDR3 length equals 13 residues. This chain's CDR3 is CSVRDRQNQHQHF. The CDR3 DNA reads as TGCAGCGTCCGGGACCGACAAAATCAACACCAGCATTTT. The full variable domain, in which reference TRBV29-1 and TRBJ1-5 provide the parts outside the CDR3, is SAVISQKPSRDICQRGTSLTIQCQVDSQVTMMFWYRQQPGQSLTLIATANQGSEATYESGFVIDKFPISRPNLTFSTLTVSNMSPEDSSIYLCSVRDRQNQHQHFGDGTRLSIL.

By frequency in the sample, this clone is medium-sized (0.01 to 0.1%). The germline gene is not matched at one end of the junction; a read error may be the cause. The chain employs TRBV20-1 and TRBJ1-6; a possible D gene is TRBD1 (5 bases). The CDR3 runs 12 residues. CDR1 is DFQATT and CDR2 is SNEGSKA in the germline V gene (reference sequence). CDR3 nucleotide sequence: TGCAATGCTCTCGGGGGGGACTCACCCCTCCACTTT. The encoded protein is CNALGGDSPLHF.

This clone was observed a handful of times. The CDR3 DNA reads as TGTGCCAGCAGTCCGCCGGGACAGGGGAACTATGGCTACACCTTC. It yields the protein CASSPPGQGNYGYTF. This sequence joins TRBV28 and TRBJ1-2, with 10 nucleotides matching TRBD1. The germline V gene encodes CDR1 MDHEN and CDR2 SYDVKM. V shed 5 bases and J 2 bases; nucleotides not matched to a gene: 5. This CDR3 contains 15 residues.

This clone has just a few counts. This chain links TRBV19 with TRBJ2-1; no clear D. The CDR3 runs to 15 residues. Germline lookup yields CDR1 LNHDA and CDR2 SQIVND (reference sequence). Trimming cost V 4 bases and J 2 bases, with 12 bases left between them. As DNA, the CDR3 is TGTGCCAGTAGTACGTATACCGGTCCCTACAATGAGCAGTTCTTC. It encodes CASSTYTGPYNEQFF.

The chain employs TRBV20-1 and TRBJ2-2; 9 nucleotides align to TRBD1. CDR1 is DFQATT and CDR2 is SNEGSKA in the germline V gene (reference sequence). This CDR3 comprises 14 residues. The V gene end was trimmed by 7 bases and the J gene end by 1 base; junction bases not matched to a gene: 4. The CDR3 region is CSVPGQGNTGELFF. Written as DNA, the CDR3 is TGCAGTGTCCCGGGACAGGGGAACACCGGGGAGCTGTTTTTT.

This clone turned up a few times. The chain links TRBV6-1 to TRBJ1-4; TRBD1 might be the D (5 bases). The germline CDR1 and CDR2 sequences are MNHNS and SASEGT. CDR3 length equals 15 residues. The V gene lost 5 bases and the J gene lost 4 bases, with 14 bases spanning the gap. Here the CDR3 reads CASSLQGGINEKLFF. The CDR3 DNA sequence: TGTGCCAGCAGTCTCCAGGGCGGAATTAATGAAAAACTGTTTTTT.

V usage is TRBV19 and J usage is TRBJ2-7; a possible D gene is TRBD2 (6 bases). The CDR3 spans 17 residues. Germline-derived CDR1 and CDR2 are LNHDA and SQIVND (reference sequence). The V end lost 1 base, the J end lost 0 bases, and 16 bases lay between the germline ends. In nucleotides, the CDR3 is TGTGCCAGTAGTATAGCCCTCGCCGAGACTAGCTCCTACGAGCAGTACTTC. Translation: CASSIALAETSSYEQYF. Filled out from reference TRBV19 and TRBJ2-7, the complete variable domain reads DGGITQSPKYLFRKEGQNVTLSCEQNLNHDAMYWYRQDPGQGLRLIYYSQIVNDFQKGDIAEGYSVSREKKESFPLTVTSAQKNPTAFYLCASSIALAETSSYEQYFGPGTRLTVT.

For this clone: At one of its ends the junction is not consistent with the germline gene, which may arise from a read error. The genes are TRBV5-1 and TRBJ2-3; 12 bases agree with TRBD2. The CDR3 spans 14 residues. Germline CDR1 SGHRS, CDR2 YFSETQ. The CDR3 DNA reads TGCGCCAGCAACTTGGGACTAGCGGGAGATACGCAGTATTTT. Amino acids: CASNLGLAGDTQYF.